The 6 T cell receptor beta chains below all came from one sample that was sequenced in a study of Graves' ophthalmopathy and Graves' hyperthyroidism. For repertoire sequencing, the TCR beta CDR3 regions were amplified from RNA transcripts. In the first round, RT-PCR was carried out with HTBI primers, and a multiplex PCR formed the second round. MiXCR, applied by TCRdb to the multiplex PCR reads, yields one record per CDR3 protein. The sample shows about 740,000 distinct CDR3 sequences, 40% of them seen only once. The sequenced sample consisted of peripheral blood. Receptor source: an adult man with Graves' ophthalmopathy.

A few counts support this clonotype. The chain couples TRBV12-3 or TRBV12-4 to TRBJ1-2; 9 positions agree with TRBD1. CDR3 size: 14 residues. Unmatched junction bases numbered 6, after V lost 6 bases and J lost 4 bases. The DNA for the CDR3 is TGTGCCAGCAGGGAACAGGGGGCCGGCTATGGCTACACCTTC. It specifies CASREQGAGYGYTF.

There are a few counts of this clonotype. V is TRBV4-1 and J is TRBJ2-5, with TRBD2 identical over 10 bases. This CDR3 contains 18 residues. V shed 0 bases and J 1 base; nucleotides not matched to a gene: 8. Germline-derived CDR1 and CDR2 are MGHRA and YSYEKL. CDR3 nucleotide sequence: TGCGCCAGCAGCCAAGATCGGGGACTAGCGCTTAGCCAAGAGACCCAGTACTTC. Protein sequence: CASSQDRGLALSQETQYF.

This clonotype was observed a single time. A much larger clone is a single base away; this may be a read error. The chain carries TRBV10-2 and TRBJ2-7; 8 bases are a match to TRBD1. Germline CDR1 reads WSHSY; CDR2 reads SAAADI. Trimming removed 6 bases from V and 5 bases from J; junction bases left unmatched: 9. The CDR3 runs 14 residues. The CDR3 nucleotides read TGCGCCAGCAGGGAACCGATGACAGGGGACGAGCAGTACTTC. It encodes CASREPMTGDEQYF.

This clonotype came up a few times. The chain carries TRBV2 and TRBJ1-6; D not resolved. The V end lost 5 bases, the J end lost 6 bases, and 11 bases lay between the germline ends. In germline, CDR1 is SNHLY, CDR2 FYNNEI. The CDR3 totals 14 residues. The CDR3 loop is CASSLTASNSPLHF. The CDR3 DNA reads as TGTGCCAGCAGTTTAACAGCCTCTAATTCACCCCTCCACTTT.

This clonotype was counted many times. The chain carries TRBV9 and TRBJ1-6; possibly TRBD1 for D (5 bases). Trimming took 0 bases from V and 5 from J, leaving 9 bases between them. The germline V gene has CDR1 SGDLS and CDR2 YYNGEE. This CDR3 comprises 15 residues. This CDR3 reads CASSVEAGNNSPLHF. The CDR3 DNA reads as TGTGCCAGCAGCGTAGAGGCAGGGAATAATTCACCCCTCCACTTT.

The DNA of the CDR3 is TGTGCCAGCAGCCAAGGCGTACAGATCTATGGCTACACCTTC. It is translated as CASSQGVQIYGYTF. The chain employs TRBV7-9 and TRBJ1-2; D remains ambiguous. Germline-derived CDR1 and CDR2 are SEHNR and FQNEAQ (reference sequence). The length of the CDR3 is 14 residues. The ends were cut back, 5 bases at V and 4 bases at J, with 14 bases in the middle.